This TCR beta chain was recovered during a study of T cell responses to AZD1222 COVID-19 vaccine. Across the whole study: Investigators merged groups given second doses at roughly 4 or roughly 12 weeks. Study results and caveats: The span of vaccine-associated CD4 TCRs extended across spike, with dominance at 160-218 and 743-854. Unmutated variant regions are reportedly the target of nearly half of TCRs that are spike-specific.

With regard to this clone: What it recognizes is unknown.

The CDR3 is 14 amino acids. Germline CDR1 is LNHNV and CDR2 is YYDKDF (reference sequence). The germline V and J ends were trimmed by 3 bases and 1 base, with 10 bases remaining between them. Libraries were prepared by immunoSEQ multiplex PCR; TCRdb keeps only in-frame clonotypes and omits some of them. The sample shows about 100,000 clones, around 91% of them seen only once. This sample comprised peripheral blood, obtained on day 0 of AZD1222 vaccination. The rearrangement joins TRBV15 to TRBJ2-7, with D tentatively TRBD1 (5 bases). The receptor was isolated from an adult in good health. The CDR3: CATSRATGSYEQYF. CDR3 sequence (DNA): TGTGCCACCAGCAGGGCCACAGGATCCTACGAGCAGTACTTC.